Listed here are 29 T cell receptor beta chains from one sample, sequenced in a study of cytomegalovirus exposure and HLA in healthy donors. The PCR made use of 60 Vbeta and 13 Jbeta primers. Data came from immunoSEQ multiplex PCR; TCRdb stores just in-frame clones and leaves some out. The profile shows some 140,000 clones, around nine tenths of them singletons. The source material was PBMCs. The receptor set was obtained from a young woman in good health and CMV-seronegative.

The chain employs TRBV6-6 and TRBJ2-2; D is uncertain. Trimming pared 6 bases from V and 5 bases from J, leaving 13 bases between. CDR3 size: 14 residues. Germline V lookup: CDR1 MNHNY, CDR2 SVGAGI (reference sequence). DNA of the CDR3: TGTGCCAGCAGCCCCTCAACTCTTACCGGGGAGCTGTTTTTT. Protein: CASSPSTLTGELFF.

The chain carries TRBV6-1 and TRBJ2-1; D gene unclear. This CDR3 comprises 17 residues. Germline V gene sequence: CDR1 MNHNS, CDR2 SASEGT. V lost 2 bases to trimming and J lost 6 bases, with 20 bases between them. CDR3 sequence (DNA): TGTGCCAGCAGTGAAATGTCCGTGGCTGATTTTCGCAATGAGCAGTTCTTC. Protein sequence: CASSEMSVADFRNEQFF.

This clone was recorded only once. V and J are TRBV6-6 and TRBJ1-5, with D possibly matching TRBD1 (5 bases). V was shortened by 8 bases and J by 2 bases, with 10 bases between the two germline ends. CDR3 length: 13 residues. Germline V gives CDR1 MNHNY, CDR2 SVGAGI (reference sequence). As DNA, the CDR3 is TGTGCCAGCGGTGGAGGGGGCAATCAGCCCCAGCATTTT. Protein: CASGGGGNQPQHF.

This chain links TRBV27 with TRBJ2-3; 12 positions match TRBD2. V was clipped by 5 bases and J by 9 bases; unmatched bases: 9. Germline V gene data show CDR1 as MNHEY and CDR2 as SMNVEV (reference sequence). This CDR3 contains 15 residues. The CDR3 is CASSALAGGPVTQYF. In nucleotides, the CDR3 is TGTGCCAGCAGTGCTCTAGCGGGGGGGCCGGTAACGCAGTATTTT.

V and J are TRBV5-8 and TRBJ1-2, with D hard to call. There are 15 residues in the CDR3. V shed 4 bases and J shed 7 bases, with 20 bases lying between them. Germline CDR1 and CDR2: SGHTS and YDEGEE. The CDR3 protein is CASSRGKGGRGGYTF. The CDR3 nucleotides read TGTGCCAGCAGCCGGGGAAAGGGCGGGAGAGGTGGCTACACCTTC.

The V and J genes are TRBV7-3 and TRBJ1-2; 10 bases fit TRBD1. The CDR3 is 16 amino acids. V was pared by 4 bases and J by 6 bases, with 11 bases of the junction left unmatched. CDR1 is SGHTA and CDR2 is FQGTGA in the germline V gene. In nucleotides, the CDR3 is TGTGCCAGCAGCTGGGCCCCGGGACAGGGGACGAATGGCTACACCTTC. This sequence encodes CASSWAPGQGTNGYTF.

The chain carries TRBV18 and TRBJ1-1; D possibly corresponds to TRBD1 (6 bases). CDR3 length: 13 amino acids. Germline CDR1 and CDR2: KGHSH and LQKENI. V was pared by 6 bases and J by 5 bases, with 13 bases between. This CDR3 is CASSIGQWTEAFF. The CDR3 coding sequence is TGTGCCAGCTCCATCGGACAGTGGACTGAAGCTTTCTTT.

CDR3 sequence reads: CASGQTSGAYEQYF. CDR3 coding DNA: TGTGCCAGCGGCCAGACTAGTGGGGCCTACGAGCAGTACTTC. The chain carries TRBV27 and TRBJ2-7; a possible D gene is TRBD2 (6 bases). CDR1 and CDR2 from the germline V gene are MNHEY and SMNVEV (reference sequence). CDR3 size: 14 residues. Deletions cut 8 bases from V and 2 bases from J, with 16 bases between.

The V call is TRBV7-2, the J call TRBJ1-2, with D possibly TRBD1 on 5 matching bases. The V gene's germline CDR1 is SGHTA and CDR2 FQGNSA. V lost 6 bases and J 4 bases, leaving 15 bases between the germline ends. This CDR3 contains 14 residues. The CDR3 DNA is TGTGCCAGCAGACCAGGGTCTAATGTCTATGGCTACACCTTC. Protein product: CASRPGSNVYGYTF.

The rearrangement joins TRBV9 to TRBJ2-3; 11 nucleotides match TRBD2. The germline CDR1 and CDR2 sequences are SGDLS and YYNGEE. Trimming took 4 bases from V and 5 from J; bases not matched to a gene: 9. The CDR3 sequence is 16 residues long. The CDR3 nucleotides read TGTGCCAGCAGCCCTTTTCTAGCGGGAGGTGTAGATACGCAGTATTTT. As protein: CASSPFLAGGVDTQYF.

The chain recombines TRBV19 with TRBJ1-5; TRBD1 matches 7 bases. The trim removed 6 bases at V and 5 bases at J, leaving 10 bases unmatched. Germline V CDR1 and CDR2: LNHDA, SQIVND (reference sequence). CDR3 length: 15 residues. CDR3 loop: CASSRQQGRDQPQHF. CDR3 bases: TGTGCCAGTAGCCGACAACAGGGGCGGGATCAGCCCCAGCATTTT.

This chain's CDR3 is CAWSSLDKGYGYTF. CDR3 in DNA: TGTGCCTGGAGTTCGTTGGACAAGGGCTATGGCTACACCTTC. The chain employs TRBV30 and TRBJ1-2, with D possibly matching TRBD1 (5 bases). Trimming removed 2 bases from V and 4 bases from J, with 14 bases in between. Germline V CDR1 and CDR2: GTSNPN, SVGIG (reference sequence). This CDR3 contains 14 residues.

The gene calls are TRBV28 and TRBJ2-7, with 8 nucleotides matching TRBD1. Looked up from germline, CDR1 is MDHEN and CDR2 is SYDVKM. CDR3 length: 14 amino acids. V lost 5 bases to trimming and J lost 3 bases; unmatched junction nucleotides: 6. The CDR3 loop reads CASSKQGESYEQYF. The CDR3 DNA reads as TGTGCCAGCAGTAAACAGGGGGAAAGCTACGAGCAGTACTTC. Full variable domain (missing parts from reference TRBV28 and TRBJ2-7): DVKVTQSSRYLVKRTGEKVFLECVQDMDHENMFWYRQDPGLGLRLIYFSYDVKMKEKGDIPEGYSVSREKKERFSLILESASTNQTSMYLCASSKQGESYEQYFGPGTRLTVT.

J is TRBJ2-5 and V is TRBV7-2; 7 nucleotides line up with TRBD2. J lost 2 bases, V lost 7 bases, and 10 bases had no gene match. Germline V gives CDR1 SGHTA, CDR2 FQGNSA. The CDR3 covers 15 residues. This chain's CDR3 is CASIPPGRGQETQYF. The CDR3 DNA reads TGTGCCAGCATTCCCCCTGGGCGGGGGCAAGAGACCCAGTACTTC.

The chain combines TRBV7-6 with TRBJ1-6; 9 bases align to TRBD1. Germline trimming cut 5 bases from V and 8 bases from J; bases unmatched to any gene: 7. CDR1 and CDR2 (germline): SGHVS, FNYEAQ. The CDR3 has 15 amino acids. The CDR3 loop reads CASSQTQGADSPLHF. The CDR3 coding sequence is TGTGCCAGCAGCCAAACACAGGGGGCGGATTCACCCCTCCACTTT.

The V call is TRBV7-3, the J call TRBJ1-3; 7 bases line up with TRBD1. J lost 3 bases, V lost 4 bases, and 3 bases had no gene match. The germline V gene has CDR1 SGHTA and CDR2 FQGTGA. This CDR3 is 14 amino acids long. The CDR3 is CASSSGGRGNTIYF. In DNA, the CDR3 is TGTGCCAGCAGCTCAGGGGGTCGTGGAAACACCATATATTTT. The full variable domain, completed using reference TRBV7-3 and TRBJ1-3, is GAGVSQTPSNKVTEKGKYVELRCDPISGHTALYWYRQSLGQGPEFLIYFQGTGAADDSGLPNDRFFAVRPEGSVSTLKIQRTERGDSAVYLCASSSGGRGNTIYFGEGSWLTVV.

J is TRBJ2-1 and V is TRBV2; TRBD1 aligns across 9 bases. The CDR3 totals 17 residues. CDR1 is SNHLY and CDR2 is FYNNEI in the germline V gene. The V and J ends lost 4 bases and 4 bases, in that order; junction bases with no gene match: 11. For the CDR3, the DNA is TGTGCCAGCAGTGGTGGCGCGGGCGGGACAGGGTACAATGAGCAGTTCTTC. Encoded protein: CASSGGAGGTGYNEQFF.

The chain links TRBV19 to TRBJ1-4; D not resolved. Germline values: CDR1 LNHDA, CDR2 SQIVND (reference sequence). There are 13 residues in the CDR3. Trimming removed 5 bases from V and 0 bases from J, with 4 bases in between. The CDR3 nucleotides read TGTGCCAGTAGTCCCGCAACTAATGAAAAACTGTTTTTT. Translating it yields CASSPATNEKLFF.

The V and J genes are TRBV27 and TRBJ2-6; 11 nucleotides agree with TRBD1. The J segment lost 4 bases and the V segment lost 3 bases, leaving 5 bases of the junction unmatched. The CDR3 covers 17 residues. Germline CDR1 is MNHEY and CDR2 is SMNVEV (reference sequence). CDR3: CASSLGQGVAGANVLTF. CDR3 nucleotide sequence: TGTGCCAGCAGTTTGGGACAGGGGGTGGCGGGGGCCAACGTCCTGACTTTC.

The V gene is TRBV11-1, the J gene TRBJ1-1; a possible D gene is TRBD1 (5 bases). This CDR3 has 14 amino acids. V lost 3 bases, J lost 5 bases, and 13 bases lay in between. Germline CDR1 reads SGHAT; CDR2 reads FQDESV (reference sequence). CDR3 DNA sequence: TGTGCCAGCAGCTTGCGGGAGTCAGGGACTGAAGCTTTCTTT. Protein product: CASSLRESGTEAFF.

This sequence joins TRBV29-1 and TRBJ2-1; D may be TRBD1 (5 bases). Trimming cost V 2 bases and J 15 bases, with 14 bases left between them. The CDR3 extends over 11 amino acids. Per the germline V gene, CDR1 is SQVTM and CDR2 is ANQGSEA. DNA for the CDR3: TGCAGCGTTGAACGTGCGGACATGGGGTTCTTC. Encoded protein: CSVERADMGFF.

The chain employs TRBV18 and TRBJ1-6; 10 positions agree with TRBD1. This CDR3 has 16 amino acids. Germline V lookup: CDR1 KGHSH, CDR2 LQKENI. The V and J ends lost 1 base and 7 bases, in that order; junction bases with no gene match: 4. CDR3 sequence (DNA): TGTGCCAGCTCACCACGGGACAGGGGTACAAATTCACCCCTCCACTTT. Translated: CASSPRDRGTNSPLHF.

The table lists this clone with a count of one. J is TRBJ1-2 and V is TRBV6-5; 11 nucleotides align to TRBD1. CDR3 length: 14 residues. J was trimmed by 6 bases and V by 6 bases; bases with no gene match: 6. CDR1 and CDR2 (germline): MNHEY, SVGAGI. The CDR3 region has the DNA TGTGCCAGCAGCTATACGGACAGGGGGCATGGCTACACCTTC. It is translated as CASSYTDRGHGYTF.

The chain combines TRBV5-8 with TRBJ2-7, with D perhaps matching TRBD2 (7 bases). Germline CDR1 is SGHTS and CDR2 is YDEGEE. Trimming took off 6 bases at V and 3 bases at J, with 16 bases between the two ends. This CDR3 spans 14 amino acids. CDR3 nucleotide sequence: TGTGCCAGCACCCTGGGGGGGGCAGTCTACGAGCAGTACTTC. Its protein product is CASTLGGAVYEQYF.

The rearrangement uses TRBV18 and TRBJ1-5, with D hard to call. The V end lost 2 bases, the J end lost 4 bases, and 3 bases lay between the germline ends. The CDR3 contains 12 residues. The germline V gene encodes CDR1 KGHSH and CDR2 LQKENI. The chain's CDR3 is CASSPENQPQHF. The CDR3 DNA reads as TGTGCCAGCTCACCAGAGAATCAGCCCCAGCATTTT.

This chain joins TRBV30 and TRBJ1-2, with 9 bases fitting TRBD1. The V gene end was trimmed by 3 bases and the J gene end by 6 bases; junction bases not matched to a gene: 5. This CDR3 spans 13 amino acids. The germline CDR1 and CDR2 sequences are GTSNPN and SVGIG (reference sequence). CDR3 nucleotides: TGTGCCTGGAGGGGACAGGGAGTTAATGGCTACACCTTC. Translation: CAWRGQGVNGYTF.

The chain links TRBV19 to TRBJ2-3; tentative D call: TRBD2 (5 bases). The germline V and J ends were trimmed by 5 bases and 2 bases, with 11 bases remaining between them. The germline V gene encodes CDR1 LNHDA and CDR2 SQIVND (reference sequence). This CDR3 spans 14 amino acids. Written as DNA, the CDR3 is TGTGCCAGTAGTGGACTCTACACCACAGATACGCAGTATTTT. Translated, it gives CASSGLYTTDTQYF.

The chain recombines TRBV11-2 with TRBJ2-3; the match to TRBD2 covers 7 bases. The CDR3 sequence is 15 residues long. Germline CDR1 and CDR2: SGHAT and FQNNGV. Trimming removed 8 bases from V and 2 bases from J; junction bases left unmatched: 10. CDR3 bases: TGTGCCAGCGGTCATAGCGGGCGCTACACAGATACGCAGTATTTT. It encodes CASGHSGRYTDTQYF.

DNA for the CDR3: TGCAGCGTCGGGACAGGGGCTGGGGACTACGAGCAGTACTTC. It codes for CSVGTGAGDYEQYF. J is TRBJ2-7 and V is TRBV29-1; TRBD1 matches 10 bases. The germline V gene encodes CDR1 SQVTM and CDR2 ANQGSEA. This CDR3 has 14 amino acids. Unmatched junction bases numbered 8, after V lost 6 bases and J lost 3 bases.